These T cell receptor beta chains were read from a single sample in a study of T cell responses to AZD1222 COVID-19 vaccine. Method: immunoSEQ multiplex PCR; TCRdb's copy keeps in-frame clones and lacks some. This sample has about 150,000 clones, with about 89% found just once. The sequencing here drew on peripheral blood, taken 28 days after the second dose of the MenACWY control vaccine. These receptors all come from an adult who received the MenACWY meningococcal vaccine as a control. Both conserved end residues are part of each CDR3. The order of the fields is V gene, clone size, CDR3 length, D gene, J gene, CDR3 protein, CDR3 DNA. D genes are given only for firm matches. Size values are once, few and many counts, or a class for expanded clones, and some rows have none.

v_call: TRBV3-1/TRBV3-2
clone_size: NA
cdr3_length: 13
d_call: NA
j_call: TRBJ2-2
cdr3_aa: CASSQGLTGELFF
cdr3_nt: TGTGCCAGCAGTCAAGGGCTGACCGGGGAGCTGTTTTTT

v_call: TRBV5-1
clone_size: NA
cdr3_length: 15
d_call: TRBD1
j_call: TRBJ2-2
cdr3_aa: CASSKETGGLGELFF
cdr3_nt: TGCGCCAGCAGCAAGGAGACAGGGGGCTTAGGGGAGCTGTTTTTT

v_call: TRBV19
clone_size: NA
cdr3_length: 15
d_call: TRBD1
j_call: TRBJ1-2
cdr3_aa: CASSTGQGANYGYTF
cdr3_nt: TGTGCCAGTAGTACCGGACAGGGGGCTAACTATGGCTACACCTTC

v_call: TRBV5-1
clone_size: NA
cdr3_length: 15
d_call: NA
j_call: TRBJ1-1
cdr3_aa: CASSLRVGEGTEAFF
cdr3_nt: TGCGCCAGCAGCTTGAGGGTAGGGGAAGGGACTGAAGCTTTCTTT

v_call: TRBV5-1
clone_size: once
cdr3_length: 13
d_call: NA
j_call: TRBJ2-3
cdr3_aa: CASSLPPPDTQYF
cdr3_nt: TGCGCCAGCAGCTTACCGCCCCCGGATACGCAGTATTTT

v_call: TRBV6-5
clone_size: NA
cdr3_length: 14
d_call: NA
j_call: TRBJ1-6
cdr3_aa: CASLKEPKISPLHF
cdr3_nt: TGTGCCAGCCTCAAGGAGCCGAAAATTTCACCCCTCCACTTT

v_call: TRBV6-5
clone_size: NA
cdr3_length: 15
d_call: TRBD1
j_call: TRBJ2-7
cdr3_aa: CASRTTQGAGYEQYF
cdr3_nt: TGTGCCAGCAGGACTACACAGGGGGCGGGGTACGAGCAGTACTTC

v_call: TRBV11-2
clone_size: NA
cdr3_length: 15
d_call: NA
j_call: TRBJ1-4
cdr3_aa: CASSLDPGVREKLFF
cdr3_nt: TGTGCCAGCAGCTTAGACCCAGGGGTGAGGGAAAAACTGTTTTTT

v_call: TRBV7-9
clone_size: NA
cdr3_length: 14
d_call: TRBD1
j_call: TRBJ2-5
cdr3_aa: CASSFWTGPETQYF
cdr3_nt: TGTGCCAGCAGCTTCTGGACAGGGCCAGAGACCCAGTACTTC

v_call: TRBV7-3
clone_size: NA
cdr3_length: 16
d_call: NA
j_call: TRBJ2-7
cdr3_aa: CASSPKAAGANYEQYF
cdr3_nt: TGTGCCAGCAGCCCTAAGGCGGCAGGGGCGAACTACGAGCAGTACTTC

v_call: TRBV6-5
clone_size: NA
cdr3_length: 16
d_call: NA
j_call: TRBJ1-1
cdr3_aa: CASSYRKQGLNTEAFF
cdr3_nt: TGTGCCAGCAGTTACCGGAAACAGGGCTTGAACACTGAAGCTTTCTTT

v_call: TRBV18
clone_size: NA
cdr3_length: 14
d_call: NA
j_call: TRBJ1-1
cdr3_aa: CASSPQGRDTEAFF
cdr3_nt: TGTGCCAGCTCACCACAGGGGCGGGACACTGAAGCTTTCTTT

v_call: TRBV5-5
clone_size: NA
cdr3_length: 17
d_call: NA
j_call: TRBJ1-3
cdr3_aa: CASSPTPPGLSGNTIYF
cdr3_nt: TGTGCCAGCAGCCCCACCCCCCCGGGGCTCTCTGGAAACACCATATATTTT

v_call: TRBV7-8
clone_size: once
cdr3_length: 13
d_call: NA
j_call: TRBJ1-1
cdr3_aa: CASSGSGITEAFF
cdr3_nt: TGTGCCAGCAGCGGATCAGGGATCACTGAAGCTTTCTTT

v_call: TRBV27
clone_size: NA
cdr3_length: 15
d_call: TRBD2
j_call: TRBJ2-1
cdr3_aa: CASSLGTSRYNEQFF
cdr3_nt: TGTGCCAGCAGTCTTGGGACTAGCAGGTACAATGAGCAGTTCTTC

v_call: TRBV16
clone_size: NA
cdr3_length: 15
d_call: TRBD2
j_call: TRBJ2-1
cdr3_aa: CASSQLSGRADEQFF
cdr3_nt: TGTGCCAGCAGCCAATTAAGCGGGAGGGCCGATGAGCAGTTCTTC

v_call: TRBV27
clone_size: NA
cdr3_length: 15
d_call: TRBD1
j_call: TRBJ2-3
cdr3_aa: CASSMGQGVTDTQYF
cdr3_nt: TGTGCCAGCAGTATGGGACAGGGGGTCACAGATACGCAGTATTTT

v_call: TRBV29-1
clone_size: NA
cdr3_length: 15
d_call: NA
j_call: TRBJ2-3
cdr3_aa: CSAGGHGGTTDTQYF
cdr3_nt: TGCAGCGCTGGAGGTCATGGGGGCACCACAGATACGCAGTATTTT

v_call: TRBV2
clone_size: few
cdr3_length: 13
d_call: NA
j_call: TRBJ1-6
cdr3_aa: CASRATVGSPLHF
cdr3_nt: TGTGCCAGCAGGGCTACCGTTGGTTCACCCCTCCACTTT

v_call: TRBV5-4
clone_size: few
cdr3_length: 15
d_call: TRBD1
j_call: TRBJ2-3
cdr3_aa: CASSRDSFSTDTQYF
cdr3_nt: TGTGCCAGCAGCAGGGACAGTTTTAGCACAGATACGCAGTATTTT

v_call: TRBV15
clone_size: NA
cdr3_length: 19
d_call: NA
j_call: TRBJ2-1
cdr3_aa: CATRDGFRDRSISYNEQFF
cdr3_nt: TGTGCCACCAGAGACGGGTTCAGGGACCGATCGATTTCCTACAATGAGCAGTTCTTC

v_call: TRBV30
clone_size: NA
cdr3_length: 15
d_call: NA
j_call: TRBJ1-5
cdr3_aa: CAWGAGELGNQPQHF
cdr3_nt: TGTGCCTGGGGGGCAGGGGAATTAGGCAATCAGCCCCAGCATTTT

v_call: TRBV2
clone_size: NA
cdr3_length: 15
d_call: TRBD2
j_call: TRBJ2-5
cdr3_aa: CASSVSSGGGETQYF
cdr3_nt: TGTGCCAGCAGTGTGTCTAGCGGGGGGGGAGAGACCCAGTACTTC

v_call: TRBV15
clone_size: NA
cdr3_length: 15
d_call: TRBD1
j_call: TRBJ2-5
cdr3_aa: CATSGWDRAKETQYF
cdr3_nt: TGTGCCACCAGCGGGTGGGACAGGGCTAAAGAGACCCAGTACTTC

v_call: TRBV7-9
clone_size: NA
cdr3_length: 13
d_call: NA
j_call: TRBJ2-7
cdr3_aa: CASSPKSDYEQYF
cdr3_nt: TGTGCCAGCAGCCCAAAATCTGATTACGAGCAGTACTTC

v_call: TRBV7-9
clone_size: NA
cdr3_length: 11
d_call: NA
j_call: TRBJ1-2
cdr3_aa: CASSLDGGYTF
cdr3_nt: TGTGCCAGCAGCTTAGATGGCGGCTACACCTTC

v_call: TRBV27
clone_size: NA
cdr3_length: 15
d_call: NA
j_call: TRBJ2-5
cdr3_aa: CASSFRLAQQETQYF
cdr3_nt: TGTGCCAGCAGTTTTAGGCTAGCGCAGCAAGAGACCCAGTACTTC

v_call: TRBV2
clone_size: NA
cdr3_length: 15
d_call: TRBD1
j_call: TRBJ1-4
cdr3_aa: CASSEQEGAPEKLFF
cdr3_nt: TGTGCCAGCAGTGAACAAGAGGGGGCGCCTGAAAAACTGTTTTTT

v_call: TRBV24-1
clone_size: NA
cdr3_length: 13
d_call: NA
j_call: TRBJ1-2
cdr3_aa: CATSDPPNYGYTF
cdr3_nt: TGTGCCACCAGTGACCCACCCAACTATGGCTACACCTTC

v_call: TRBV5-6
clone_size: NA
cdr3_length: 17
d_call: NA
j_call: TRBJ2-2
cdr3_aa: CASSPMGAAGRTGELFF
cdr3_nt: TGTGCCAGCAGCCCAATGGGGGCGGCAGGGAGGACCGGGGAGCTGTTTTTT

v_call: TRBV29-1
clone_size: NA
cdr3_length: 13
d_call: TRBD1
j_call: TRBJ1-4
cdr3_aa: CSAGQGAGEKLFF
cdr3_nt: TGCAGCGCGGGACAGGGGGCAGGTGAAAAACTGTTTTTT

v_call: TRBV12-3/TRBV12-4
clone_size: NA
cdr3_length: 13
d_call: NA
j_call: TRBJ2-3
cdr3_aa: CASSPGGTDTQYF
cdr3_nt: TGTGCCAGCAGCCCCGGCGGAACAGATACGCAGTATTTT

v_call: TRBV7-3
clone_size: NA
cdr3_length: 13
d_call: TRBD1
j_call: TRBJ2-7
cdr3_aa: CASSWDSSYEQYF
cdr3_nt: TGTGCCAGCAGCTGGGACAGCTCCTACGAGCAGTACTTC

v_call: TRBV5-1
clone_size: NA
cdr3_length: 17
d_call: TRBD2
j_call: TRBJ2-2
cdr3_aa: CASSSTSTSGGSGELFF
cdr3_nt: TGCGCCAGCAGCTCCACCTCGACTAGCGGGGGCTCTGGGGAGCTGTTTTTT

v_call: TRBV4-2
clone_size: NA
cdr3_length: 17
d_call: TRBD1
j_call: TRBJ1-3
cdr3_aa: CASSQELRGWSGNTIYF
cdr3_nt: TGTGCCAGCAGCCAAGAGCTCAGGGGGTGGTCTGGAAACACCATATATTTT

v_call: TRBV13
clone_size: NA
cdr3_length: 15
d_call: TRBD2
j_call: TRBJ2-3
cdr3_aa: CASSRGGRAADTQYF
cdr3_nt: TGTGCCAGCAGTCGCGGCGGGAGGGCCGCGGATACGCAGTATTTT

v_call: TRBV7-9
clone_size: NA
cdr3_length: 13
d_call: NA
j_call: TRBJ1-5
cdr3_aa: CASSLGDGQPQHF
cdr3_nt: TGTGCCAGCAGCTTGGGGGACGGTCAGCCCCAGCATTTT

v_call: TRBV6-5
clone_size: NA
cdr3_length: 14
d_call: NA
j_call: TRBJ2-7
cdr3_aa: CASSYKGEWNEQYF
cdr3_nt: TGTGCCAGCAGTTACAAGGGGGAGTGGAACGAGCAGTACTTC

v_call: TRBV19
clone_size: NA
cdr3_length: 13
d_call: TRBD1
j_call: TRBJ1-2
cdr3_aa: CASSSDRAYGYTF
cdr3_nt: TGTGCCAGTAGTTCGGACAGGGCCTATGGCTACACCTTC

v_call: TRBV11-2
clone_size: NA
cdr3_length: 15
d_call: TRBD1
j_call: TRBJ2-3
cdr3_aa: CASSTGTGLTDTQYF
cdr3_nt: TGTGCCAGCAGCACCGGGACAGGGTTAACAGATACGCAGTATTTT

v_call: TRBV19
clone_size: NA
cdr3_length: 16
d_call: NA
j_call: TRBJ1-5
cdr3_aa: CASSISGGSFNQPQHF
cdr3_nt: TGTGCCAGTAGTATATCGGGGGGCTCATTCAATCAGCCCCAGCATTTT

v_call: TRBV19
clone_size: NA
cdr3_length: 13
d_call: NA
j_call: TRBJ1-2
cdr3_aa: CASSIQGAGGYTF
cdr3_nt: TGTGCCAGTAGTATCCAAGGGGCAGGTGGCTACACCTTC

v_call: TRBV15
clone_size: few
cdr3_length: 14
d_call: TRBD1
j_call: TRBJ1-4
cdr3_aa: CATSSQGASEKLFF
cdr3_nt: TGTGCCACCAGCAGTCAGGGGGCGAGTGAAAAACTGTTTTTT

v_call: TRBV4-1
clone_size: NA
cdr3_length: 15
d_call: NA
j_call: TRBJ1-1
cdr3_aa: CASSQDPPGMTEAFF
cdr3_nt: TGCGCCAGCAGCCAAGATCCCCCCGGGATGACTGAAGCTTTCTTT

v_call: TRBV5-4
clone_size: NA
cdr3_length: 14
d_call: NA
j_call: TRBJ2-1
cdr3_aa: CASSLDGPNNEQFF
cdr3_nt: TGTGCCAGCAGCTTGGACGGGCCCAACAATGAGCAGTTCTTC

v_call: TRBV7-9
clone_size: NA
cdr3_length: 15
d_call: NA
j_call: TRBJ1-3
cdr3_aa: CASSLVQGSGNTIYF
cdr3_nt: TGTGCCAGCAGCTTAGTCCAGGGGTCTGGAAACACCATATATTTT

v_call: TRBV19
clone_size: NA
cdr3_length: 16
d_call: NA
j_call: TRBJ1-3
cdr3_aa: CASSGPGQPGGNTIYF
cdr3_nt: TGTGCCAGTAGTGGACCGGGTCAGCCAGGAGGAAACACCATATATTTT

v_call: TRBV10-3
clone_size: NA
cdr3_length: 15
d_call: NA
j_call: TRBJ2-3
cdr3_aa: CAISLGQTDTDTQYF
cdr3_nt: TGTGCCATCAGTTTAGGACAGACAGACACAGATACGCAGTATTTT

v_call: TRBV21-1
clone_size: NA
cdr3_length: 16
d_call: NA
j_call: TRBJ2-4
cdr3_aa: CASSKVHPGTKNIQYF
cdr3_nt: TGTGCCAGCAGCAAAGTCCACCCAGGGACCAAAAACATTCAGTACTTC

v_call: TRBV19
clone_size: NA
cdr3_length: 14
d_call: NA
j_call: TRBJ2-7
cdr3_aa: CASSIGVRPYEQYF
cdr3_nt: TGTGCCAGTAGTATAGGGGTAAGACCCTACGAGCAGTACTTC

v_call: TRBV9
clone_size: NA
cdr3_length: 13
d_call: NA
j_call: TRBJ1-6
cdr3_aa: CASSSAGNSPLHF
cdr3_nt: TGTGCCAGCAGCTCAGCAGGGAATTCACCCCTCCACTTT

v_call: TRBV9
clone_size: NA
cdr3_length: 13
d_call: NA
j_call: TRBJ2-3
cdr3_aa: CASSVGTADTQYF
cdr3_nt: TGTGCCAGCAGCGTAGGGACGGCGGATACGCAGTATTTT

v_call: TRBV29-1
clone_size: NA
cdr3_length: 14
d_call: NA
j_call: TRBJ2-3
cdr3_aa: CSVKGGVSTDTQYF
cdr3_nt: TGCAGCGTGAAGGGGGGAGTAAGCACAGATACGCAGTATTTT

v_call: TRBV28
clone_size: NA
cdr3_length: 12
d_call: NA
j_call: TRBJ1-6
cdr3_aa: CASSFRDSPLHF
cdr3_nt: TGTGCCAGCAGTTTTCGGGATTCACCCCTCCACTTT

v_call: TRBV28
clone_size: NA
cdr3_length: 14
d_call: TRBD1
j_call: TRBJ1-3
cdr3_aa: CASRQGQRGNTIYF
cdr3_nt: TGTGCCAGCCGACAGGGACAAAGGGGAAACACCATATATTTT

v_call: TRBV7-9
clone_size: NA
cdr3_length: 15
d_call: NA
j_call: TRBJ1-1
cdr3_aa: CASSLEVRSNTEAFF
cdr3_nt: TGTGCCAGCAGCTTAGAGGTCAGATCGAACACTGAAGCTTTCTTT

v_call: TRBV5-6
clone_size: once
cdr3_length: 14
d_call: TRBD2
j_call: TRBJ2-3
cdr3_aa: CASSYGLATDTQYF
cdr3_nt: TGTGCCAGCAGCTATGGACTAGCGACAGATACGCAGTATTTT

v_call: TRBV3-1/TRBV3-2
clone_size: NA
cdr3_length: 16
d_call: NA
j_call: TRBJ1-5
cdr3_aa: CASSPDSAYSNQPQHF
cdr3_nt: TGTGCCAGCAGCCCGGACAGTGCCTATAGCAATCAGCCCCAGCATTTT